This entry features one T cell receptor (beta chain) sequence. This entry is derived from a study of blood T cell repertoires in COVID-19. Study summary: Collection of acute and convalescent COVID-19 samples took place in the United States, Italy and Spain. The cDNA or gDNA used as material had been derived from T cells, B-cell-depleted T cells, or PBMCs.

The V and J ends lost 1 base and 1 base respectively, with 4 bases between them. This CDR3 has 13 residues. CDR1 and CDR2 (germline): SGHVS, FNYEAQ. In the original processing: Reference gene primer amplification gave estimated nucleated cell counts. Libraries were prepared by immunoSEQ multiplex PCR; TCRdb keeps only in-frame clonotypes and omits some of them. D and trimming were read from the DNA, whereas the V and J calls and clone size are those reported in that table. The sample lists 230,000 or so clones; roughly 82% were seen once. The TCR sequence derives from a man aged 40-55 years who had recovered from COVID-19. What was sequenced was peripheral blood. This chain connects TRBV7-6 to TRBJ2-5; D is unclear. CDR3 in amino acids: CASSLGSQETQYF. Here the CDR3 DNA reads TGTGCCAGCAGCTTAGGCAGCCAAGAGACCCAGTACTTC.